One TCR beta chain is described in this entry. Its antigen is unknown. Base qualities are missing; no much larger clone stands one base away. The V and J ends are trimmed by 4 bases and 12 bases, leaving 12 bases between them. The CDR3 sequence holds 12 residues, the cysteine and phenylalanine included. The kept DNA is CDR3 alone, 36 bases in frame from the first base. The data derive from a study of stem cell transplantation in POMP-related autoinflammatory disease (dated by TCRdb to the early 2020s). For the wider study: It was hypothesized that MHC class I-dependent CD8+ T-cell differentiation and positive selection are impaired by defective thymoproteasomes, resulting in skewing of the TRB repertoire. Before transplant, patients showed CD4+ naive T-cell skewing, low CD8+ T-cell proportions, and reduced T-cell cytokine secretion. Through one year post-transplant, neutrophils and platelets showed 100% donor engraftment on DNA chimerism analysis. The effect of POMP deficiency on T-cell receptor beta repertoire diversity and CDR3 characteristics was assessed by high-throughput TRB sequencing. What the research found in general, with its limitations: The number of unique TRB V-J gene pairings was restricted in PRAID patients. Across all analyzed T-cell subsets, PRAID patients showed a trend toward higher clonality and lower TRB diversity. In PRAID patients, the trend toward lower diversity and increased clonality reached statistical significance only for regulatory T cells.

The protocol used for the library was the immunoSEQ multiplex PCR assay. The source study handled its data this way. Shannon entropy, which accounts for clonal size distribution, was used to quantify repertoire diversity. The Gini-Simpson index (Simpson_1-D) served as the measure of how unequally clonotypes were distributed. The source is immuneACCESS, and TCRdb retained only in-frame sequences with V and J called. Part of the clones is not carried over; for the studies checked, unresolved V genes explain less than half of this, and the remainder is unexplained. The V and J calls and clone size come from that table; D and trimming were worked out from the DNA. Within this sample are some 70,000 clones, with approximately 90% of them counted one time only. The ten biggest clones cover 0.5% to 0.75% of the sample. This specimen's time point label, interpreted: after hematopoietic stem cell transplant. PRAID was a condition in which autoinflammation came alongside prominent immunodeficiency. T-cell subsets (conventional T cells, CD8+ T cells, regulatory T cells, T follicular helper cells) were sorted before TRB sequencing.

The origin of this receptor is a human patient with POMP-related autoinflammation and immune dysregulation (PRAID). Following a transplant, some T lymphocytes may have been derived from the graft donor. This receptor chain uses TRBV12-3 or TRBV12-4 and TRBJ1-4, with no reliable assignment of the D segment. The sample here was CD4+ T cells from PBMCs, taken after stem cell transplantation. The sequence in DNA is TGTGCCAGCAGTTGGTCAGGCGACCAACTGTTTTTT. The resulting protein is CASSWSGDQLFF.